A few counts support the clone carrying this T cell receptor beta chain. The entry originates in a study of T-cell reconstitution after alpha-beta-depleted transplantation in children. The germline V and J ends were trimmed by 6 bases and 1 base, with 13 bases remaining between them. The CDR3 totals 15 residues. Germline CDR1 and CDR2: MNHNS and SASEGT. The library targeted TCRbeta and was prepared with unique molecular identifiers. TCRdb analysed the PCR reads with MiXCR anew, one entry per CDR3 protein. The data contain around 380,000 distinct CDR3 sequences, roughly a tenth of them singletons. J is TRBJ2-1 and V is TRBV6-1; weak D call: TRBD1 (6 bases). This clonotype was obtained from a human donor who donated a stem cell graft to a child with acute myeloid leukemia. Sample: PBMCs from the stem cell graft donor, taken from the stem cell graft. CDR3 coding DNA: TGTGCCAGCAGACCACAGGGTGGGTCCTACAATGAGCAGTTCTTC. This codes for CASRPQGGSYNEQFF.